This paragraph reports one TCR beta chain. Its antigen is unknown. Researchers reported that TCR beta cDNA libraries carried unique molecular identifiers. Input amounts of about 0.85 to 10 million T cells were used. These gave roughly 0.5 million cDNA molecules, so each molecule approximated one T cell. TCRdb processed the PCR reads anew with MiXCR; each CDR3 protein has one entry. The repertoire consists of about 540,000 distinct CDR3 sequences, with less than 40% occurring once and the leading ten covering less than 6%. The data derive from a study of post-analysis software for immune sequencing data. Whole-study context: The patients showed relapsing-remitting, secondary progressive and progressive-relapsing multiple sclerosis courses. Study findings and constraints: Controls had lower frequencies than patients of about 5 TRBV segments, which included TRBV5-6, TRBV5-1 and TRBV20-1. Compared with controls, patients showed significantly lower normalized Chao1 diversity.

V was clipped by 4 bases and J by 3 bases, with 13 bases between them. Germline V gene data show CDR1 as MDHEN and CDR2 as SYDVKM. The CDR3 is 14 residues long. This receptor was taken from a girl under 18 with multiple sclerosis. This chain links TRBV28 with TRBJ2-7; D might be TRBD1 or TRBD2, each matching 6 bases. Sequencing input: blood. The CDR3 bases are TGTGCCAGCAGTTCGGGCGGGACACTCTACGAGCAGTACTTC. Translation: CASSSGGTLYEQYF.